Listed here are 28 T cell receptor beta chains from one sample, sequenced in a study of blood T cell repertoires in COVID-19. Here immunoSEQ multiplex PCR was the method, and the copy in TCRdb shows in-frame clones only, minus some. Of hundreds of thousands of clones detected, approximately 90% appear once; the ten largest clones hold 0.9% to 1%. The source material was peripheral blood. The origin of the receptors is a woman between 40 and 50 years old who had recovered from COVID-19.

The chain links TRBV24-1 to TRBJ1-1; D remains ambiguous. This CDR3 contains 15 residues. Trimming removed 3 bases at V and 4 bases at J, with 14 bases between. Germline CDR1 KGHDR, CDR2 SFDVKD. The CDR3 sequence is CATSDGSVGFTEAFF. The DNA of the CDR3 is TGTGCCACCAGTGATGGTAGCGTGGGGTTCACTGAAGCTTTCTTT.

The gene calls are TRBV27 and TRBJ1-2; D is perhaps TRBD1 (5 bases). V dropped 6 bases and J dropped 0 bases, with 17 bases sitting between them. Germline V gene data show CDR1 as MNHEY and CDR2 as SMNVEV (reference sequence). This CDR3 contains 16 residues. The CDR3 is CASSATVPLPNYGYTF. CDR3 nucleotide sequence: TGTGCCAGCAGCGCGACAGTCCCCCTCCCTAACTATGGCTACACCTTC.

The rearrangement uses TRBV7-2 and TRBJ2-3, with D maybe TRBD2 (6 bases). Per the germline V gene, CDR1 is SGHTA and CDR2 is FQGNSA. This CDR3 comprises 13 residues. Between the trimmed V and J ends, which lost 5 bases and 14 bases, there was a span of 20 bases. The CDR3 spells CASSRTRAGWTYF. DNA of the CDR3: TGTGCCAGCAGCCGGACCCGGGCGGGATGGACGTATTTT. Full variable domain (rest looked up from reference TRBV7-2 and TRBJ2-3): GAGVSQSPSNKVTEKGKDVELRCDPISGHTALYWYRQSLGQGLEFLIYFQGNSAPDKSGLPSDRFSAERTGGSVSTLTIQRTQQEDSAVYLCASSRTRAGWTYFGPGTRLTVL.

The gene calls are TRBV19 and TRBJ2-7, with D possibly TRBD2 on 5 matching bases. Trimming took 6 bases from V and 3 from J, leaving 12 bases between them. From germline, CDR1 is LNHDA and CDR2 SQIVND (reference sequence). This CDR3 is 13 amino acids long. Here the CDR3 reads CASRKGVGYEQYF. The CDR3 nucleotides are TGTGCCAGTAGAAAGGGAGTTGGCTACGAGCAGTACTTC.

CDR3 residues: CASSTPTGDPNYGYTF. CDR3 bases: TGTGCCAGCTCAACTCCCACAGGGGATCCCAACTATGGCTACACCTTC. The V call is TRBV18, the J call TRBJ1-2; 7 bases agree with TRBD1. The trim removed 5 bases at V and 2 bases at J, leaving 11 bases unmatched. The CDR3 contains 16 residues. Germline assignment: CDR1 KGHSH and CDR2 LQKENI.

A single count supports this clone. The chain uses TRBV2 and TRBJ2-1, with 9 bases aligning to TRBD2. V shed 8 bases and J 6 bases; nucleotides not matched to a gene: 11. From germline, CDR1 is SNHLY and CDR2 FYNNEI. CDR3 length: 15 residues. The CDR3 is CASLTSSGKGNEQFF. In DNA, the CDR3 is TGTGCCAGCCTGACTTCTAGCGGGAAAGGCAATGAGCAGTTCTTC.

The chain links TRBV12-3 or TRBV12-4 to TRBJ2-7, with D possibly matching TRBD1 (6 bases). The CDR3 loop spans 12 amino acids. V lost 5 bases and J lost 6, with 11 bases in between. This CDR3 is CASSLQGGEQYF. CDR3 DNA sequence: TGTGCCAGCAGTCTCCAAGGGGGCGAGCAGTACTTC.

The chain combines TRBV5-5 with TRBJ1-4; 7 nucleotides match TRBD1. This CDR3 is 16 amino acids long. The germline V gene encodes CDR1 SGHKS and CDR2 YYEKEE (reference sequence). Losses at the gene ends were 3 bases for V and 2 bases for J; bases not matched to a gene: 7. The CDR3 loop reads CASSSLQGRTNEKLFF. The CDR3 DNA is TGTGCCAGCAGCTCATTACAGGGGAGGACTAATGAAAAACTGTTTTTT.

This clone was counted once. The CDR3: CASSPRRRGGPNEQFF. CDR3 coding DNA: TGTGCCAGCAGCCCCCGTCGACGGGGGGGCCCCAATGAGCAGTTCTTC. This chain connects TRBV7-2 to TRBJ2-1; TRBD2 aligns across 8 bases. The length of the CDR3 is 16 residues. In germline, CDR1 is SGHTA, CDR2 FQGNSA. V lost 5 bases, J lost 6 bases, and 12 bases stayed unmatched.

The gene calls are TRBV5-1 and TRBJ2-2; TRBD2 aligns across 11 bases. Germline CDR1 SGHRS, CDR2 YFSETQ. CDR3 size: 16 residues. Trimming at V came to 4 bases and at J to 6 bases, leaving 8 bases not matched to a gene. The CDR3 is CASSPLAGEVAGELFF. CDR3 coding DNA: TGCGCCAGCAGCCCACTAGCGGGAGAGGTCGCCGGGGAGCTGTTTTTT. Combining the CDR3 with reference TRBV5-1 and TRBJ2-2 gives the whole variable domain KAGVTQTPRYLIKTRGQQVTLSCSPISGHRSVSWYQQTPGQGLQFLFEYFSETQRNKGNFPGRFSGRQFSNSRSEMNVSTLELGDSALYLCASSPLAGEVAGELFFGEGSRLTVL.

This clone was seen a single time. V usage is TRBV5-6 and J usage is TRBJ1-2; 7 bases are shared with TRBD1. V shed 0 bases, J shed 4 bases, and the junction held 6 bases outside the gene matches. The CDR3 is made up of 15 amino acids. Per the germline V gene, CDR1 is SGHDT and CDR2 is YYEEEE. The CDR3 region has the DNA TGTGCCAGCAGCTTGGTTCAGGGGGGCTCCTATGGCTACACCTTC. This translates into CASSLVQGGSYGYTF.

This clone was picked up a small number of times. The rearrangement uses TRBV18 and TRBJ2-3; 10 bases map to TRBD2. Germline V lookup: CDR1 KGHSH, CDR2 LQKENI. The CDR3 spans 17 residues. V was pared by 5 bases and J by 0 bases, with 8 bases of the junction left unmatched. CDR3 region: CASSGLAGVSSTDTQYF. The DNA for the CDR3 is TGTGCCAGCTCAGGGCTAGCGGGAGTCTCTAGCACAGATACGCAGTATTTT.

V and J are TRBV7-9 and TRBJ2-7; D unresolved. V gave up 3 bases and J gave up 2 bases, with 11 bases separating them. This CDR3 contains 14 residues. CDR1 is SEHNR and CDR2 is FQNEAQ in the germline V gene (reference sequence). CDR3 sequence reads: CASSFWPMTYEQYF. As DNA, the CDR3 is TGTGCCAGCAGCTTTTGGCCAATGACCTACGAGCAGTACTTC.

V and J are TRBV15 and TRBJ2-1, with TRBD2 matching over 7 bases. The length of the CDR3 is 16 residues. CDR1 and CDR2 from the germline V gene are LNHNV and YYDKDF (reference sequence). Trimming removed 1 base from V and 4 bases from J; junction bases left unmatched: 7. CDR3 sequence reads: CATSRGAGEGYNEQFF. As DNA, the CDR3 is TGTGCCACCAGCAGAGGGGCGGGAGAGGGTTACAATGAGCAGTTCTTC.

The V call is TRBV6-6, the J call TRBJ2-5; D unresolved. This CDR3 region has 12 residues. With 8 bases removed from V and 2 bases from J, the gap between germline ends came to 9 bases. CDR1 MNHNY and CDR2 SVGAGI come from the germline V gene (reference sequence). Here the CDR3 reads CASAARQETQYF. The CDR3 DNA sequence: TGTGCCAGCGCGGCGCGACAAGAGACCCAGTACTTC.

The genes are TRBV16 and TRBJ1-2; the match to TRBD1 covers 7 bases. The V and J ends lost 0 bases and 4 bases, in that order; junction bases with no gene match: 5. CDR3 length: 15 amino acids. Per germline, CDR1 KGHSY and CDR2 FQNENV. CDR3 nucleotides: TGTGCCAGCAGCCAATCGAGGGCAGGGGGCTATGGCTACACCTTC. Amino acids: CASSQSRAGGYGYTF. The full variable domain, in which reference TRBV16 and TRBJ1-2 provide the parts outside the CDR3, is GEEVAQTPKHLVRGEGQKAKLYCAPIKGHSYVFWYQQVLKNEFKFLISFQNENVFDETGMPKERFSAKCLPNSPCSLEIQATKLEDSAVYFCASSQSRAGGYGYTFGSGTRLTVV.

There are a few counts of this clone. CDR3 nucleotide sequence: TGCAGCGTCCCCGGACGGGGCACTGAAGCTTTCTTT. Translation: CSVPGRGTEAFF. The rearrangement uses TRBV29-1 and TRBJ1-1, with no clear D. The CDR3 is 12 residues long. The ends were cut back, 6 bases at V and 4 bases at J, with 12 bases in the middle. CDR1 is SQVTM and CDR2 is ANQGSEA in the germline V gene. The variable domain in full, with the rest retrieved from reference TRBV29-1 and TRBJ1-1, is SAVISQKPSRDICQRGTSLTIQCQVDSQVTMMFWYRQQPGQSLTLIATANQGSEATYESGFVIDKFPISRPNLTFSTLTVSNMSPEDSSIYLCSVPGRGTEAFFGQGTRLTVV.

The V call is TRBV19, the J call TRBJ1-6; D is possibly TRBD1 (6 bases). CDR3 length equals 15 residues. Looked up from germline, CDR1 is LNHDA and CDR2 is SQIVND (reference sequence). With 4 bases removed from V and 2 bases from J, the gap between germline ends came to 9 bases. CDR3 DNA: TGTGCCAGTAGTACCCGGACAGCCTATAATTCACCCCTCCACTTT. Protein sequence: CASSTRTAYNSPLHF.

V gene TRBV6-2 or TRBV6-3 combines with J gene TRBJ1-5; 7 nucleotides align to TRBD1. This CDR3 spans 17 amino acids. J lost 0 bases, V lost 4 bases, and 9 bases had no gene match. Germline CDR1 reads MNHEY; CDR2 reads SVGEGT. The CDR3: CASSSWTGPYSNQPQHF. The DNA of the CDR3 is TGTGCCAGCAGTTCGTGGACAGGACCATATAGCAATCAGCCCCAGCATTTT.

This chain uses TRBV19 with TRBJ1-1, with D maybe TRBD1 (6 bases). The CDR3 covers 14 residues. CDR1 LNHDA and CDR2 SQIVND come from the germline V gene (reference sequence). V was shortened by 4 bases and J by 1 base, with 10 bases between the two germline ends. The CDR3 coding sequence is TGTGCCAGTAGTACCTCGGACAGGAACACTGAAGCTTTCTTT. Encoded protein: CASSTSDRNTEAFF.

The V and J genes are TRBV29-1 and TRBJ1-3; D possibly corresponds to TRBD1 (5 bases). Per germline, CDR1 SQVTM and CDR2 ANQGSEA. The germline V and J ends were trimmed by 3 bases and 2 bases, with 14 bases remaining between them. This CDR3 is 15 amino acids long. The CDR3 spells CSVEGGTRAGNTIYF. The CDR3 nucleotides are TGCAGCGTTGAGGGGGGAACCCGAGCTGGAAACACCATATATTTT.

This clone came up once. V usage is TRBV4-3 and J usage is TRBJ1-6; D is perhaps TRBD1 (5 bases). With 4 bases removed from V and 0 bases from J, the gap between germline ends came to 10 bases. The CDR3 has 16 residues. In germline, CDR1 is LGHNA, CDR2 YSLEER. CDR3: CASSPGGSSYNSPLHF. The CDR3 bases are TGCGCCAGCAGCCCCGGGGGTAGCTCCTATAATTCACCCCTCCACTTT.

The chain joins TRBV27 to TRBJ1-4, with D perhaps matching TRBD1 (5 bases). Germline values: CDR1 MNHEY, CDR2 SMNVEV (reference sequence). The V end lost 8 bases, the J end lost 10 bases, and 11 bases lay between the germline ends. The CDR3 loop spans 11 amino acids. CDR3 nucleotide sequence: TGTGCCAGCCGGGGGGTCGGAAAACTGTTTTTT. This encodes CASRGVGKLFF.

The J gene is TRBJ2-3, the V gene TRBV28; possibly TRBD2 for D (6 bases). This CDR3 has 16 residues. Germline CDR1 and CDR2: MDHEN and SYDVKM. Trimming took off 7 bases at V and 6 bases at J, with 23 bases between the two ends. CDR3 bases: TGTGCCAGCAAAACTTCCGGGACTTCAACGTGGGATACGCAGTATTTT. Protein product: CASKTSGTSTWDTQYF.

This clone has just a few counts. The V gene is TRBV18, the J gene TRBJ2-4, with D perhaps TRBD2 (7 bases). V was clipped by 3 bases and J by 0 bases, with 12 bases between them. The length of the CDR3 is 16 residues. The V gene's germline CDR1 is KGHSH and CDR2 LQKENI. The CDR3 protein is CASSPGGPLAKNIQYF. CDR3 nucleotide sequence: TGTGCCAGCTCACCCGGGGGGCCGCTAGCCAAAAACATTCAGTACTTC.

The rearrangement uses TRBV7-2 and TRBJ2-7, with 8 bases identical to TRBD2. CDR1 and CDR2 (germline): SGHTA, FQGNSA. The length of the CDR3 is 14 residues. With V trimmed by 1 base and J by 11 bases, 10 bases remained unmatched. CDR3 in amino acids: CASSLGWLAGPKYF. Here the CDR3 DNA reads TGTGCCAGCAGCTTAGGCTGGCTAGCGGGCCCCAAGTACTTC.

The chain uses TRBV3-1 (or the pseudogene TRBV3-2) and TRBJ1-1; the D gene is possibly TRBD1 (6 bases). The V gene lost 1 base and the J gene lost 7 bases, with 16 bases spanning the gap. In germline, CDR1 is LGHDT, CDR2 YNNKEL (reference sequence). The length of the CDR3 is 15 residues. The CDR3 DNA reads as TGTGCCAGCAGCCAAGCCGTTACCACGGACAGTGAAGCTTTCTTT. Translating it yields CASSQAVTTDSEAFF.

CDR3 amino acids: CAIKGQPNQPQHF. CDR3 bases: TGTGCCATCAAGGGACAGCCGAATCAGCCCCAGCATTTT. V usage is TRBV28 and J usage is TRBJ1-5; 7 bases are shared with TRBD1. The junction had 7 bases not matched to a gene; V was cut back by 10 bases and J by 4 bases. CDR3 length equals 13 residues. The germline gives CDR1 MDHEN, CDR2 SYDVKM.